This TCR beta chain was found in a study of regulatory T cells in long-lasting Graves disease. At the level of the study: Graves' patients who were just diagnosed had used antithyroid drugs for under 3 months.

This clonotype was detected many times. Described time point: newly diagnosed GD, antithyroid drugs for less than 3 months. Following extraction of RNA from PBMCs, that RNA was used to make the TCR library. Trimming removed 3 bases from V and 0 bases from J; junction bases left unmatched: 6. The CDR3 has 18 residues. The germline gives CDR1 KGHDR, CDR2 SFDVKD. Arm-PCR of CDR3 regions and iRepertoire HTBI primers were used to build TCR beta libraries. TCRdb called the multiplex PCR reads again in MiXCR, with one record for every CDR3 protein. Among roughly 500,000 distinct CDR3 sequences listed, around 12% were seen once. This sample was also put to use in a study of T cells in Graves' hyperthyroidism and ophthalmopathy. That paper notes: The TCR CDR3 was amplified in a first-round RT-PCR using the HTBI primer set.

The sample consisted of peripheral blood mononuclear cells (PBMCs), taken at new diagnosis, from a patient treated with antithyroid drugs. The clonotype originates from a woman between 25 and 40 years old with Graves disease. The chain joins TRBV24-1 to TRBJ2-6; 8 nucleotides agree with TRBD1. The CDR3 nucleotides read TGTGCCACCAGTGATGCACAGGGGGTGAGCTCTGGGGCCAACGTCCTGACTTTC. Translated, it gives CATSDAQGVSSGANVLTF.